This T cell receptor beta chain appears in the sequencing data of a study of CD8 T cells in ankylosing spondylitis. Study-wide results and caveats: Seemingly distinctive of ankylosing spondylitis blood was a TCR beta motif formed by eight highly homologous variants.

Comment on this clonotype: The antigen is unknown.

Libraries of TCR beta came from quantitative 5'-RACE with molecular barcodes. Each CDR3 protein is one row after TCRdb ran MiXCR on the 5' RACE reads. The sample yields a few hundred thousand distinct CDR3 sequences, 6.5% to 10% seen once. The sequence came from a male donor with ankylosing spondylitis. The sample consisted of blood, either unsorted or a sorted T cell fraction (not recorded which).

The CDR3 protein is CASSRSTSPGELFF. CDR3 sequence (DNA): TGTGCCAGCAGCCGATCGACTAGCCCCGGGGAGCTGTTTTTT. This chain joins TRBV3-1 and TRBJ2-2; 7 bases are a match to TRBD2. The CDR3 loop spans 14 amino acids. Losses at the gene ends were 4 bases for V and 6 bases for J; bases not matched to a gene: 5. Germline loops: CDR1 LGHDT, CDR2 YNNKEL (reference sequence).